Each of the 30 T cell receptor beta chains below was sequenced from the same sample in a study of T cells in Graves' hyperthyroidism and ophthalmopathy. Amplification of TCR beta CDR3 regions used RNA as the template. The study used the HTBI primer set for a first-round RT-PCR of the TCR CDR3. Each CDR3 protein gets one entry after TCRdb re-called the multiplex PCR reads with MiXCR. Here the sample spans over 700,000 distinct CDR3 sequences, roughly a third being singletons. Input material: blood. The receptors were gathered from a woman aged 40 to 50 with Graves' hyperthyroidism.

This clonotype appeared many times. The rearrangement joins TRBV10-3 to TRBJ2-7; 10 positions match TRBD1. This CDR3 contains 14 residues. The junction had 7 bases not matched to a gene; V was cut back by 6 bases and J by 5 bases. Germline assignment: CDR1 ENHRY and CDR2 SYGVKD. In DNA, the CDR3 is TGTGCCATCAGGCAGCCTGGGACAGGGGACGAGCAGTACTTC. This sequence encodes CAIRQPGTGDEQYF.

Ten or more counts support this clonotype. The chain links TRBV12-3 or TRBV12-4 to TRBJ1-2; D is perhaps TRBD1 (5 bases). This CDR3 is built from 14 residues. Trimming cost V 0 bases and J 4 bases, with 9 bases left between them. Here the CDR3 reads CASSLAHTGYGYTF. The CDR3 DNA reads TGTGCCAGCAGTTTAGCGCATACAGGCTATGGCTACACCTTC.

This clonotype was counted at least ten times. The chain links TRBV7-8 to TRBJ1-2; TRBD1 aligns across 8 bases. The germline V gene encodes CDR1 SGHVS and CDR2 FQNEAQ. CDR3 length equals 18 residues. The V gene end was trimmed by 2 bases and the J gene end by 8 bases; junction bases not matched to a gene: 19. The CDR3 reads CASSLKGTGGGGGYGYTF. The CDR3 nucleotides are TGTGCCAGCAGCTTAAAGGGTACAGGGGGTGGTGGAGGATACGGCTACACCTTC.

A remark on this clonotype: At one end the junction does not follow the germline gene, possibly because of a read error. The V and J genes are TRBV4-1 and TRBJ1-1; D gene uncertain. The CDR3 runs 15 residues. Per the germline V gene, CDR1 is MGHRA and CDR2 is YSYEKL. The CDR3 bases are TGCGCCGGCAGCCAAGCTCCGGGCGTGAACACTGAAGCTTTCTTT. This encodes CAGSQAPGVNTEAFF.

The chain combines TRBV7-2 with TRBJ2-7; 10 positions match TRBD1. Germline V gene lookup returns CDR1 SGHTA and CDR2 FQGNSA. The CDR3 has 17 residues. J was trimmed by 1 base and V by 1 base; bases with no gene match: 7. The CDR3 nucleotides read TGTGCCAGCAGCTTAGTGGGTCCGGGACAGGGGTCCTACGAGCAGTACTTC. Protein product: CASSLVGPGQGSYEQYF.

In this sample, this clonotype turned up many times. The chain links TRBV7-2 to TRBJ1-5; D might be TRBD1 (5 bases). Germline CDR1 and CDR2: SGHTA and FQGNSA. Trimming took off 5 bases at V and 7 bases at J, with 15 bases between the two ends. This CDR3 region has 14 residues. The chain's CDR3 is CASSLYQGVQPQHF. In DNA form, the CDR3 reads TGTGCCAGCAGCCTGTATCAGGGAGTACAGCCCCAGCATTTT.

This clonotype was detected once. This rearrangement joins TRBV2 to TRBJ2-2; 7 bases match TRBD2. The CDR3 runs to 16 residues. V was pared by 5 bases and J by 0 bases, with 6 bases of the junction left unmatched. Germline CDR1 SNHLY, CDR2 FYNNEI. The DNA for the CDR3 is TGTGCCAGCAGTCCCCAGCGGGGCTCGAACACCGGGGAGCTGTTTTTT. It is translated as CASSPQRGSNTGELFF.

At least ten counts were recorded for this clonotype. The chain uses TRBV7-2 and TRBJ1-2; 7 positions match TRBD1. V lost 1 base and J lost 4; bases outside the gene matches: 6. Germline CDR1 and CDR2: SGHTA and FQGNSA. This CDR3 comprises 15 residues. The CDR3 is CASSLGGRGSYGYTF. The CDR3 DNA reads TGTGCCAGCAGCTTAGGCGGCAGGGGGAGCTATGGCTACACCTTC. Combining the CDR3 with reference TRBV7-2 and TRBJ1-2 gives the whole variable domain GAGVSQSPSNKVTEKGKDVELRCDPISGHTALYWYRQSLGQGLEFLIYFQGNSAPDKSGLPSDRFSAERTGGSVSTLTIQRTQQEDSAVYLCASSLGGRGSYGYTFGSGTRLTVV.

This clonotype was detected many times. This chain joins TRBV7-9 and TRBJ2-7; unclear D gene. CDR3 length: 12 amino acids. Deletions cut 5 bases from V and 4 bases from J, with 9 bases between. Per the germline V gene, CDR1 is SEHNR and CDR2 is FQNEAQ (reference sequence). CDR3 nucleotide sequence: TGTGCCAGCAGCCAAAACCTTTACGAGCAGTACTTC. Translating it yields CASSQNLYEQYF.

This clonotype was seen just once. This rearrangement joins TRBV29-1 to TRBJ2-5, with 12 bases fitting TRBD1. Germline values: CDR1 SQVTM, CDR2 ANQGSEA. V lost 7 bases, J lost 5 bases, and 5 bases stayed unmatched. The CDR3 contains 13 residues. The chain's CDR3 is CSEWDRGLETQYF. CDR3 DNA sequence: TGCAGCGAATGGGACAGGGGGCTTGAGACCCAGTACTTC.

This clonotype was seen many times. V usage is TRBV20-1 and J usage is TRBJ2-5, with TRBD2 identical over 13 bases. This CDR3 is 16 amino acids long. Germline CDR1 DFQATT, CDR2 SNEGSKA (reference sequence). With 6 bases clipped from V and 5 bases from J, the junction kept 12 bases outside the gene matches. CDR3 residues: CSADLGLAGALETQYF. CDR3 coding DNA: TGCAGTGCCGACCTAGGACTAGCGGGGGCCTTGGAGACCCAGTACTTC.

Details on this clonotype: This sequence may be a read error, since a much larger clone differs from it by one base. The chain employs TRBV6-5 and TRBJ1-2, with D tentatively TRBD1 (5 bases). V lost 1 base and J 6 bases, leaving 6 bases between the germline ends. From germline, CDR1 is MNHEY and CDR2 SVGAGI. This CDR3 spans 12 amino acids. The CDR3 sequence: CASSYWGDGYTF. Written as DNA, the CDR3 is TGTGCCAGCAGTTACTGGGGGGATGGCTACACCTTC.

This clonotype has a count of ten or more. V gene TRBV5-8 combines with J gene TRBJ1-6, with D uncertain. The CDR3 covers 12 residues. V was clipped by 5 bases and J by 14 bases, with 14 bases between them. The germline V gene has CDR1 SGHTS and CDR2 YDEGEE. The DNA for the CDR3 is TGTGCCAGCAGTCGGACGGCCATCACCCTCCACTTT. Its protein product is CASSRTAITLHF.

The CDR3 loop is CASSLTEWGGYTF. CDR3 coding DNA: TGTGCCAGCAGTTTAACAGAATGGGGCGGCTACACCTTC. This chain uses TRBV7-6 with TRBJ1-2, with D possibly being TRBD1 (5 bases). Deletions cut 6 bases from V and 8 bases from J, with 16 bases between. This CDR3 contains 13 residues. CDR1 is SGHVS, CDR2 FNYEAQ, per germline.

Points on this clonotype: At one end, the junction sequence differs from germline, possibly due to a read error. The V call is TRBV7-9, the J call TRBJ2-7; 8 bases are shared with TRBD2. This CDR3 region has 14 residues. CDR1 is SEHNR and CDR2 is FQNEAQ in the germline V gene (reference sequence). The CDR3 DNA reads TGTGCCAACAGCCCAACGGGACTAGTCTACGAGCAGTACTTC. Translating gives CANSPTGLVYEQYF.

The V gene is TRBV5-1, the J gene TRBJ2-5, with D hard to call. V shed 2 bases and J shed 3 bases, with 14 bases lying between them. CDR3 length: 15 amino acids. Germline V gene lookup returns CDR1 SGHRS and CDR2 YFSETQ. The CDR3 bases are TGCGCCAGCAGCTTATCCGGGCCTGGAGAAGAGACCCAGTACTTC. This sequence encodes CASSLSGPGEETQYF.

At least ten counts were recorded for this clonotype. The V and J genes are TRBV6-5 and TRBJ2-7, with 7 bases matching TRBD2. The CDR3 totals 12 residues. Germline trimming cut 6 bases from V and 2 bases from J; bases unmatched to any gene: 1. The V gene's germline CDR1 is MNHEY and CDR2 SVGAGI. CDR3 in amino acids: CASSGGTYEQYF. The CDR3 nucleotides read TGTGCCAGCAGCGGGGGGACCTACGAGCAGTACTTC.

The chain combines TRBV2 with TRBJ2-5, with D perhaps matching TRBD1 (6 bases). Trimming removed 6 bases from V and 4 bases from J, with 18 bases in between. The germline V gene encodes CDR1 SNHLY and CDR2 FYNNEI. This CDR3 comprises 15 residues. DNA for the CDR3: TGTGCCAGCAGCGCTTACAGGGCCTTAGGAGAGACCCAGTACTTC. Its translation is CASSAYRALGETQYF.

This clonotype was counted at least ten times. This chain connects TRBV20-1 to TRBJ1-4, with D uncertain. The V end lost 6 bases, the J end lost 8 bases, and 16 bases lay between the germline ends. The length of the CDR3 is 13 residues. Germline V gene data show CDR1 as DFQATT and CDR2 as SNEGSKA (reference sequence). DNA for the CDR3: TGCAGTGCGTCATCGGGGTATCAAGAAAAACTGTTTTTT. Translated, it gives CSASSGYQEKLFF.

This clonotype was counted only a few times. The gene calls are TRBV19 and TRBJ1-4; maybe TRBD1 (5 bases). Germline assignment: CDR1 LNHDA and CDR2 SQIVND (reference sequence). The ends were cut back, 6 bases at V and 4 bases at J, with 18 bases in the middle. The CDR3 contains 16 residues. CDR3 loop: CASRPTGDAFNEKLFF. As DNA, the CDR3 is TGTGCCAGTAGACCAACCGGGGACGCCTTTAATGAAAAACTGTTTTTT.

Only a few counts were recorded for this clonotype. CDR3 region: CASSQEASQIYEQYF. CDR3 sequence (DNA): TGTGCCAGCAGCCAAGAGGCGAGTCAGATCTACGAGCAGTACTTC. This rearrangement joins TRBV4-2 to TRBJ2-7, with D unclear. The germline V and J ends were trimmed by 0 bases and 3 bases, with 12 bases remaining between them. This CDR3 comprises 15 residues. Germline CDR1 LGHNA, CDR2 YNFKEQ.

The V gene is TRBV12-3 or TRBV12-4, the J gene TRBJ1-5; TRBD1 might be the D (5 bases). V lost 1 base to trimming and J lost 7 bases, with 17 bases between them. This CDR3 has 16 amino acids. CDR3 in DNA: TGTGCCAGCAGTTTAGGGCAGGGCAGGAGAGACCAGCCCCAGCATTTT. Protein sequence: CASSLGQGRRDQPQHF.

In this sample, this clonotype turned up many times. The chain recombines TRBV20-1 with TRBJ2-5, with D hard to call. This CDR3 is built from 10 residues. Germline loops: CDR1 DFQATT, CDR2 SNEGSKA (reference sequence). V gave up 4 bases and J gave up 0 bases, with 0 bases separating them. CDR3 in amino acids: CSANQETQYF. For the CDR3, the DNA is TGCAGTGCTAACCAAGAGACCCAGTACTTC.

The rearrangement joins TRBV10-3 to TRBJ1-2; the D gene is possibly TRBD1 (5 bases). Germline-derived CDR1 and CDR2 are ENHRY and SYGVKD. The CDR3 contains 15 residues. V lost 10 bases to trimming and J lost 4 bases, with 22 bases between them. The CDR3 DNA reads as TGTGCCAGCAGCCTCGAAGGCGGACACATCTATGGCTACACCTTC. This gives the protein CASSLEGGHIYGYTF.

The rearrangement joins TRBV2 to TRBJ1-2, with 10 bases aligning to TRBD1. Germline assignment: CDR1 SNHLY and CDR2 FYNNEI. The CDR3 covers 17 residues. V trimming: 2 bases; J trimming: 7 bases; junction bases outside the gene matches: 13. The CDR3 coding sequence is TGTGCCAGCAGTGAAAGAGGGCAGCCGGGACAGGGGATTGGCTACACCTTC. It yields the protein CASSERGQPGQGIGYTF. Complete variable domain (other parts from reference TRBV2 and TRBJ1-2): EPEVTQTPSHQVTQMGQEVILRCVPISNHLYFYWYRQILGQKVEFLVSFYNNEISEKSEIFDDQFSVERPDGSNFTLKIRSTKLEDSAMYFCASSERGQPGQGIGYTFGSGTRLTVV.

This clonotype was seen a handful of times. This sequence joins TRBV19 and TRBJ1-1; D possibly corresponds to TRBD1 (5 bases). Germline-derived CDR1 and CDR2 are LNHDA and SQIVND (reference sequence). Trimming stripped 0 bases from V and 4 bases from J, with 9 bases between. This CDR3 has 14 amino acids. CDR3 sequence (DNA): TGTGCCAGTAGTATAGAAGGGGCACGCACTGAAGCTTTCTTT. This sequence encodes CASSIEGARTEAFF.

The CDR3 protein is CASRSSGAGETQHF. As DNA, the CDR3 is TGTGCCAGCAGATCAAGCGGGGCGGGGGAGACCCAGCATTTT. The chain has TRBV11-2 and TRBJ1-5; tentatively, D is TRBD1 (5 bases). Trimming stripped 6 bases from V and 11 bases from J, with 20 bases between. The germline V gene has CDR1 SGHAT and CDR2 FQNNGV. The CDR3 length is 14 residues.

This clonotype has ten or more counts. The CDR3, as DNA: TGTGCCAGCAGGACCACGACAGGGGGGACTGAAGCTTTCTTT. Translation: CASRTTTGGTEAFF. The chain links TRBV7-9 to TRBJ1-1; 9 nucleotides line up with TRBD1. Germline loops: CDR1 SEHNR, CDR2 FQNEAQ (reference sequence). With V trimmed by 6 bases and J by 5 bases, 7 bases remained unmatched. CDR3 size: 14 residues.

The chain carries TRBV5-1 and TRBJ1-5; D is unresolved. Trimming stripped 2 bases from V and 7 bases from J, with 10 bases between. Per germline, CDR1 SGHRS and CDR2 YFSETQ. This CDR3 is 13 amino acids long. In DNA, the CDR3 is TGCGCCAGCAGCTTCGAGGGAACCCAGCCCCAGCATTTT. Translated: CASSFEGTQPQHF.

This clonotype occurred many times. V is TRBV10-3 and J is TRBJ1-1, with a tentative D call TRBD1 (6 bases). The ends were cut back, 3 bases at V and 2 bases at J, with 16 bases in the middle. The CDR3 has 16 amino acids. Germline values: CDR1 ENHRY, CDR2 SYGVKD. CDR3 DNA sequence: TGTGCCATCAGTGATGGCGGGGGGCGTTCAAACACTGAAGCTTTCTTT. Protein sequence: CAISDGGGRSNTEAFF.